These 28 T cell receptor beta chains originate from one sample sequenced in a study of lymphopenia after photon versus proton radiotherapy. This table comes from immunoSEQ multiplex PCR, and its TCRdb copy is limited to in-frame clones, with some not included. The data show about 25,000 clones, approximately 90% seen once. Sequencing was performed on peripheral blood, taken from a patient treated with photon-based radiotherapy. These receptors were collected from a man aged 45-65 years with gastric cancer.

This clone has just one count. The chain uses TRBV14 and TRBJ2-3; D unresolved. The CDR3 has 13 amino acids. The V gene lost 0 bases and the J gene lost 8 bases, with 9 bases spanning the gap. The germline gives CDR1 SGHDN, CDR2 FVKESK. This CDR3 reads CASSQDQEITQYF. The CDR3 DNA reads as TGTGCCAGCAGCCAAGATCAAGAGATTACGCAGTATTTT.

V and J are TRBV5-1 and TRBJ1-2, with TRBD1 identical over 10 bases. The CDR3 runs 16 residues. Germline V lookup: CDR1 SGHRS, CDR2 YFSETQ. Losses at the gene ends were 4 bases for V and 11 bases for J; bases not matched to a gene: 17. In DNA form, the CDR3 reads TGCGCCAGCAGCATCCGGGACAGGGGCAATGTTGTTGGTTACACCTTC. Its translation is CASSIRDRGNVVGYTF.

V gene TRBV11-1 combines with J gene TRBJ2-2, with a tentative D call TRBD1 (5 bases). The germline CDR1 and CDR2 sequences are SGHAT and FQDESV (reference sequence). Trimming cost V 2 bases and J 3 bases, with 19 bases left between them. The CDR3 has 18 amino acids. The CDR3 coding sequence is TGTGCCAGCAGCTTACCCAGAGACCAGGGTTTAGACACCGGGGAGCTGTTTTTT. It encodes CASSLPRDQGLDTGELFF.

DNA of the CDR3: TGTGCCAGCAGTCCCGTCGGACAGGGTATCAATCAGCCCCAGCATTTT. It codes for CASSPVGQGINQPQHF. The rearrangement joins TRBV27 to TRBJ1-5; 8 bases map to TRBD1. The V gene end was trimmed by 5 bases and the J gene end by 3 bases; junction bases not matched to a gene: 9. CDR1 MNHEY and CDR2 SMNVEV come from the germline V gene (reference sequence). This CDR3 comprises 16 residues.

The J gene is TRBJ1-2, the V gene TRBV6-1; no clear D. Trimming removed 1 base at V and 3 bases at J, with 0 bases between. The CDR3 has 11 residues. Per the germline V gene, CDR1 is MNHNS and CDR2 is SASEGT. DNA of the CDR3: TGTGCCAGCAGTGAAGACTATGGCTACACCTTC. Its protein is CASSEDYGYTF.

This rearrangement joins TRBV16 to TRBJ2-5; 7 nucleotides match TRBD2. Germline values: CDR1 KGHSY, CDR2 FQNENV. The CDR3 extends over 16 amino acids. Losses at the gene ends were 4 bases for V and 2 bases for J; bases not matched to a gene: 10. The CDR3 is CASSRRGAGTQETQYF. The DNA of the CDR3 is TGTGCCAGCAGCCGCCGAGGAGCGGGGACGCAAGAGACCCAGTACTTC.

The chain is built from TRBV30 and TRBJ1-1; TRBD1 is a possible D gene (6 bases). Germline lookup yields CDR1 GTSNPN and CDR2 SVGIG (reference sequence). Trimming took off 2 bases at V and 0 bases at J, with 10 bases between the two ends. CDR3 length equals 14 residues. The CDR3 DNA is TGTGCCTGGAGTACCGGACAGATGAACACTGAAGCTTTCTTT. It is translated as CAWSTGQMNTEAFF.

The V call is TRBV29-1, the J call TRBJ1-1; weak D call: TRBD1 (6 bases). The CDR3 covers 12 residues. Looked up from germline, CDR1 is SQVTM and CDR2 is ANQGSEA. V was cut by 4 bases and J by 6 bases, with 12 bases left in between. The CDR3, as DNA: TGCAGCGTTGGGTCCCGGACAGCTGAAGCTTTCTTT. This gives the protein CSVGSRTAEAFF. Full variable domain (outside the CDR3, taken from reference TRBV29-1 and TRBJ1-1): SAVISQKPSRDICQRGTSLTIQCQVDSQVTMMFWYRQQPGQSLTLIATANQGSEATYESGFVIDKFPISRPNLTFSTLTVSNMSPEDSSIYLCSVGSRTAEAFFGQGTRLTVV.

This clone showed up just once. V is TRBV11-2 and J is TRBJ2-7, with a possible D match to TRBD1 (6 bases). Per germline, CDR1 SGHAT and CDR2 FQNNGV. V lost 6 bases and J 3 bases, leaving 12 bases between the germline ends. This CDR3 is 13 amino acids long. The CDR3 region is CASSNGRGYEQYF. Written as DNA, the CDR3 is TGTGCCAGCAGTAACGGCAGGGGCTACGAGCAGTACTTC.

This clone was recorded only once. The chain joins TRBV9 to TRBJ2-1; TRBD1 agrees at 8 bases. From germline, CDR1 is SGDLS and CDR2 YYNGEE. V was clipped by 6 bases and J by 4 bases; unmatched bases: 9. This CDR3 is 15 amino acids long. The DNA of the CDR3 is TGTGCCAGCACCGATGACAGGGGATCATACAATGAGCAGTTCTTC. Translation gives CASTDDRGSYNEQFF.

The chain links TRBV7-7 to TRBJ2-5, with TRBD1 matching 12 bases. CDR3 length: 15 amino acids. The germline gives CDR1 SSHAT, CDR2 FNYEAQ (reference sequence). J gave up 4 bases and V 5 bases, and 5 bases lay outside the gene matches. Here the CDR3 reads CASSTGTGGGETQYF. The CDR3 DNA is TGTGCCAGCAGCACTGGGACAGGGGGCGGAGAGACCCAGTACTTC.

This chain uses TRBV30 with TRBJ1-5, with D hard to call. CDR1 GTSNPN and CDR2 SVGIG come from the germline V gene (reference sequence). CDR3 length equals 14 residues. Trimming left V 5 bases short and J 0 bases short, with 11 bases between. The CDR3 DNA follows: TGTGCCTGGGGGTGGTCAGGTAGCAATCAGCCCCAGCATTTT. It is translated as CAWGWSGSNQPQHF.

CDR3 in DNA: TGTGCCAGCAGTCGCGGGGGGTCTCAAGAGACCCAGTACTTC. Translation: CASSRGGSQETQYF. The chain links TRBV11-3 to TRBJ2-5; 8 bases align to TRBD2. The germline CDR1 and CDR2 sequences are SGHNT and YENEEA. The CDR3 has 14 amino acids. The V and J ends lost 6 bases and 2 bases, in that order; junction bases with no gene match: 5.

The J gene is TRBJ1-4, the V gene TRBV19; no definite D call. Trimming stripped 1 base from V and 0 bases from J, with 9 bases between. The CDR3 is 16 residues long. The germline V gene encodes CDR1 LNHDA and CDR2 SQIVND (reference sequence). CDR3 protein: CASSIGGATTNEKLFF. In DNA, the CDR3 is TGTGCCAGTAGTATAGGAGGCGCAACAACTAATGAAAAACTGTTTTTT.

V usage is TRBV5-6 and J usage is TRBJ2-7; the match to TRBD2 covers 8 bases. In germline, CDR1 is SGHDT, CDR2 YYEEEE. The CDR3 is 14 residues long. V lost 1 base and J lost 5; bases outside the gene matches: 5. The CDR3 here is CASSLSGGPDEQYF. CDR3 nucleotide sequence: TGTGCCAGCAGCTTGTCGGGGGGGCCGGACGAGCAGTACTTC.

The chain employs TRBV6-5 and TRBJ1-6, with D maybe TRBD1 (5 bases). V shed 5 bases and J shed 7 bases, with 12 bases lying between them. Germline lookup yields CDR1 MNHEY and CDR2 SVGAGI. The CDR3 runs 14 residues. DNA of the CDR3: TGTGCCAGCAGTCTCAGGGAGGGGAATTCACCCCTCCACTTT. It encodes CASSLREGNSPLHF.

The chain couples TRBV7-3 to TRBJ1-4; 9 positions agree with TRBD1. The length of the CDR3 is 17 residues. V shed 4 bases, J shed 7 bases, and the junction held 13 bases outside the gene matches. Per germline, CDR1 SGHTA and CDR2 FQGTGA. CDR3 nucleotide sequence: TGTGCCAGCAGCTCCCCACCGGGACAGGGTTGGTCTGAAAAACTGTTTTTT. Encoded protein: CASSSPPGQGWSEKLFF.

The rearrangement links TRBV7-2 to TRBJ1-1; D call uncertain. V was clipped by 4 bases and J by 4 bases, with 10 bases between them. Germline CDR1 reads SGHTA; CDR2 reads FQGNSA. The CDR3 length is 13 residues. The chain's CDR3 is CASSSTRVTEAFF. In DNA form, the CDR3 reads TGTGCCAGCAGCTCGACGAGGGTCACTGAAGCTTTCTTT.

This rearrangement joins TRBV19 to TRBJ1-1, with D maybe TRBD1 (5 bases). V dropped 7 bases and J dropped 4 bases, with 16 bases sitting between them. CDR3 length: 14 amino acids. Germline CDR1 is LNHDA and CDR2 is SQIVND (reference sequence). The DNA for the CDR3 is TGTGCCAGTATGTGGGGGGAATTCGGCACTGAAGCTTTCTTT. Translation: CASMWGEFGTEAFF.

The J gene is TRBJ2-7, the V gene TRBV4-1, with a weak D call TRBD2 (5 bases). Germline CDR1 reads MGHRA; CDR2 reads YSYEKL. Between the trimmed V and J ends, which lost 1 base and 2 bases, there was a span of 12 bases. The CDR3 is 15 residues long. CDR3 protein: CASSQGVGVTYEQYF. The CDR3 bases are TGCGCCAGCAGCCAAGGAGTGGGAGTGACCTACGAGCAGTACTTC.

The chain uses TRBV4-1 and TRBJ2-5, with TRBD2 as a possible D gene (5 bases). The CDR3 loop spans 15 amino acids. V lost 7 bases and J 5 bases, leaving 20 bases between the germline ends. Germline CDR1 and CDR2: MGHRA and YSYEKL. The CDR3 loop is CASKIFEASRETQYF. CDR3 bases: TGCGCCAGCAAAATATTCGAGGCTAGCCGGGAGACCCAGTACTTC.

The V and J genes are TRBV10-3 and TRBJ2-7; D may match TRBD1 or TRBD2 (6 bases each). Germline values: CDR1 ENHRY, CDR2 SYGVKD. V shed 7 bases and J shed 2 bases, with 15 bases lying between them. The CDR3 spans 14 residues. The CDR3 bases are TGTGCCATCAAGGGGGGCGAGAAACCCTACGAGCAGTACTTC. This gives the protein CAIKGGEKPYEQYF.

This clone appeared a single time. V and J are TRBV28 and TRBJ2-7; D may be TRBD1 (6 bases). CDR3 length: 13 residues. Trimming pared 11 bases from V and 3 bases from J, leaving 17 bases between. In germline, CDR1 is MDHEN, CDR2 SYDVKM. CDR3 bases: TGTGCCGTTGGGCCAGGGACATTCTACGAGCAGTACTTC. Protein sequence: CAVGPGTFYEQYF.

This chain joins TRBV5-8 and TRBJ2-3; D ambiguous. Germline V CDR1 and CDR2: SGHTS, YDEGEE. The length of the CDR3 is 13 residues. The V end lost 0 bases, the J end lost 2 bases, and 4 bases lay between the germline ends. The CDR3 region is CASSLDNTDTQYF. In DNA, the CDR3 is TGTGCCAGCAGCTTGGACAACACAGATACGCAGTATTTT.

The gene calls are TRBV6-4 and TRBJ2-1; 10 bases are shared with TRBD2. Germline-derived CDR1 and CDR2 are MRHNA and SNTAGT. The J segment lost 3 bases and the V segment lost 4 bases, leaving 0 bases of the junction unmatched. The CDR3 runs 14 residues. The CDR3 DNA is TGTGCCAGCAGTGCTAGCGGGGGCTACAATGAGCAGTTCTTC. Residues: CASSASGGYNEQFF.

J is TRBJ1-5 and V is TRBV4-2; TRBD1 aligns across 10 bases. V lost 0 bases to trimming and J lost 6 bases; unmatched junction nucleotides: 2. The length of the CDR3 is 15 residues. The germline CDR1 and CDR2 sequences are LGHNA and YNFKEQ. The CDR3, as DNA: TGTGCCAGCAGCCAAGAGACAGGGGGCGGTCAGCCCCAGCATTTT. This gives the protein CASSQETGGGQPQHF.

The V call is TRBV6-4, the J call TRBJ2-6; D call uncertain. From germline, CDR1 is MRHNA and CDR2 SNTAGT. The V end lost 2 bases, the J end lost 0 bases, and 5 bases lay between the germline ends. There are 15 residues in the CDR3. The CDR3 is CASSDKSSGANVLTF. The CDR3 coding sequence is TGTGCCAGCAGTGACAAAAGCTCTGGGGCCAACGTCCTGACTTTC.

This clone was detected a few times. The chain joins TRBV19 to TRBJ1-2; 7 bases fit TRBD1. CDR1 LNHDA and CDR2 SQIVND come from the germline V gene (reference sequence). The trim removed 5 bases at V and 8 bases at J, leaving 11 bases unmatched. The CDR3 runs 14 residues. Here the CDR3 reads CASSPRTGLGGYTF. For the CDR3, the DNA is TGTGCCAGTAGTCCACGGACAGGACTAGGGGGCTACACCTTC.